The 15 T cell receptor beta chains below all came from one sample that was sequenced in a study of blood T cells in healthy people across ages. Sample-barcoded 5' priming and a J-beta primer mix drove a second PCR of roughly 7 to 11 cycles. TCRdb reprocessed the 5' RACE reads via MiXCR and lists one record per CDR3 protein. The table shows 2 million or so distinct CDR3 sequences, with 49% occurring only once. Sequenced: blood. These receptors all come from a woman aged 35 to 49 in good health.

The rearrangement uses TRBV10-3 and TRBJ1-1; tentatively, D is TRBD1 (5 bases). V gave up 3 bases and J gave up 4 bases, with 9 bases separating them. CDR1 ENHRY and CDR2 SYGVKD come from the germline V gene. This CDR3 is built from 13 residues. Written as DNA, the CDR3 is TGTGCCATCAGTGACGGGACGGCCACTGAAGCTTTCTTT. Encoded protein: CAISDGTATEAFF.

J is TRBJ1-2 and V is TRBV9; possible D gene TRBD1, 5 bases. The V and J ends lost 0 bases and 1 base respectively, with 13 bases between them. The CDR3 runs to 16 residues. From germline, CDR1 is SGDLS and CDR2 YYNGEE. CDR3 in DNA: TGTGCCAGCAGCGTAGCTCCAGGGAAACTTAACTATGGCTACACCTTC. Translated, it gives CASSVAPGKLNYGYTF.

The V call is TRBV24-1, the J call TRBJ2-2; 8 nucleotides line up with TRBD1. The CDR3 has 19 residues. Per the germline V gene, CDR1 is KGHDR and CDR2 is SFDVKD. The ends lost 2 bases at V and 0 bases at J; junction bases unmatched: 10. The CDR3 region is CATSDYPTGALPNTGELFF. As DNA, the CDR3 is TGTGCCACCAGTGATTACCCGACAGGGGCGCTGCCGAACACCGGGGAGCTGTTTTTT.

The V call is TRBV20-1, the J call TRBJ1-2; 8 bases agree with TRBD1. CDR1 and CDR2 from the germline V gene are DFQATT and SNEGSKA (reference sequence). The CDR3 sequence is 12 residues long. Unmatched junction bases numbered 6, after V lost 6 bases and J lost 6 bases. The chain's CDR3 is CSAIDRGHGYTF. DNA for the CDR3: TGCAGTGCAATCGACAGGGGTCATGGCTACACCTTC.

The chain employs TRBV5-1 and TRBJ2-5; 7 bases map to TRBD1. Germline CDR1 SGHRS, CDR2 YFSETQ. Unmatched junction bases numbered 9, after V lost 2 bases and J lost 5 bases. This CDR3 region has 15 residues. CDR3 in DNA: TGCGCCAGCAGCTTCCCTGAGGGGGCGCATGAGACCCAGTACTTC. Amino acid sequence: CASSFPEGAHETQYF.

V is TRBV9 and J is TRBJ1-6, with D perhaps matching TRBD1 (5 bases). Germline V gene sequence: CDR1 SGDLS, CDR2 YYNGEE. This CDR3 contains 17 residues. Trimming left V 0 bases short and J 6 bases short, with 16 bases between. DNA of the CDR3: TGTGCCAGCAGCGTAGTTGGGGCGGTTAGGGGTAATTCACCCCTCCACTTT. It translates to CASSVVGAVRGNSPLHF. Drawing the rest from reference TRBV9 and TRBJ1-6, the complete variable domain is DSGVTQTPKHLITATGQRVTLRCSPRSGDLSVYWYQQSLDQGLQFLIQYYNGEERAKGNILERFSAQQFPDLHSELNLSSLELGDSALYFCASSVVGAVRGNSPLHFGNGTRLTVT.

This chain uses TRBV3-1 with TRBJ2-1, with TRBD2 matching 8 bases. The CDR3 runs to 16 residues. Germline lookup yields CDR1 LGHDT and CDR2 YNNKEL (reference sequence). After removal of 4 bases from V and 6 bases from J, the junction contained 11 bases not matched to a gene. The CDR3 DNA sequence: TGTGCCAGCAGCCTCCTGCACGGACTAGCCCTCAATGAGCAGTTCTTC. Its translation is CASSLLHGLALNEQFF.

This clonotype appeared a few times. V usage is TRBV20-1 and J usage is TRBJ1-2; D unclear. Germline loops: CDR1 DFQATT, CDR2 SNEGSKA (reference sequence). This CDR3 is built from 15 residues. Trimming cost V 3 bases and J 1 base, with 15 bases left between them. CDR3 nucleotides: TGCAGTGCTAGGAACCCCGGTCACTTTAACTATGGCTACACCTTC. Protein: CSARNPGHFNYGYTF.

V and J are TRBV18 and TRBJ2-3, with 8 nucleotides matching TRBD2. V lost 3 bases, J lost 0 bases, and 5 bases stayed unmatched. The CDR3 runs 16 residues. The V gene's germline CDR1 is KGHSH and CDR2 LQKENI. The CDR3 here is CASSPRQRGSTDTQYF. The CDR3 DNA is TGTGCCAGCTCACCCCGTCAGCGGGGGAGCACAGATACGCAGTATTTT.

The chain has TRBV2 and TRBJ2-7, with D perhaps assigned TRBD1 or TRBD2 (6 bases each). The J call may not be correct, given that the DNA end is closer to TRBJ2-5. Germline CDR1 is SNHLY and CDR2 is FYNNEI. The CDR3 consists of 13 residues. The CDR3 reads CASVGGRLETQYF. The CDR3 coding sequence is TGTGCCAGCGTAGGGGGGCGGCTAGAGACCCAGTACTTC.

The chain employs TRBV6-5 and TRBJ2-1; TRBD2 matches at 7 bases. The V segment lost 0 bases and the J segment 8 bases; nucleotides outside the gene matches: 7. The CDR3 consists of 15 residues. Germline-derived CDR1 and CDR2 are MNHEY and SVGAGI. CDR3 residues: CASSYSGGIGYEQFF. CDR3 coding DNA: TGTGCCAGCAGTTACTCGGGGGGGATCGGCTATGAGCAGTTCTTC.

The CDR3 DNA follows: TGCAGTGCTGATAGACAGGGATGGGACAATGAGCAGTTCTTC. Its protein is CSADRQGWDNEQFF. This chain links TRBV20-1 with TRBJ2-1; 7 nucleotides match TRBD1. CDR3 length: 14 residues. The J segment lost 5 bases and the V segment lost 5 bases, leaving 9 bases of the junction unmatched. CDR1 and CDR2 (germline): DFQATT, SNEGSKA (reference sequence).

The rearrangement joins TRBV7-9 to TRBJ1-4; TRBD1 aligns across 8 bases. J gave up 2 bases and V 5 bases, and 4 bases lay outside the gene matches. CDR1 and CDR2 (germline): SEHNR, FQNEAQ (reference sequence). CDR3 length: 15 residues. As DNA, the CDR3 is TGTGCCAGCAGCCTCCGGACAGGGACTAATGAAAAACTGTTTTTT. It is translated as CASSLRTGTNEKLFF.

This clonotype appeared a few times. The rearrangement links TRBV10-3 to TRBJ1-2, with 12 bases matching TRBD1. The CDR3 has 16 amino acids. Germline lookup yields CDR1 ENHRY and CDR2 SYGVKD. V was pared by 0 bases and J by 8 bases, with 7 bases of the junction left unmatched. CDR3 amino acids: CAISESRGQGAGGYTF. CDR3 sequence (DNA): TGTGCCATCAGTGAGTCGCGGGGACAGGGGGCCGGCGGCTACACCTTC.

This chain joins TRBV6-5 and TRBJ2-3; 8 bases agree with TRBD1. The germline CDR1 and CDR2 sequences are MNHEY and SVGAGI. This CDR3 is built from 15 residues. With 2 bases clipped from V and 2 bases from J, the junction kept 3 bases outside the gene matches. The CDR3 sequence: CASSYGTGSTDTQYF. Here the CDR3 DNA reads TGTGCCAGCAGTTACGGGACAGGCTCCACAGATACGCAGTATTTT.